Reported below is one T cell receptor beta chain. Antigen: not known. V shed 2 bases, J shed 5 bases, and the junction held 9 bases outside the gene matches. This CDR3 spans 15 amino acids. Germline CDR1 and CDR2: KGHSH and LQKENI. The sample belongs to a study of a mutant IDH1 vaccine in newly diagnosed glioma. For the study at large: Vaccination began 4-6 weeks post radiotherapy alone, or with temozolomide cycles. Therapy received beforehand was radiotherapy, temozolomide, or both, with most patients given both.

The data were produced by immunoSEQ multiplex PCR, yet TCRdb's version contains in-frame clones alone and is incomplete. The sample consists of tens of thousands of clones, approximately 86% of them appearing once. The time point: week 35, safety follow-up. Vaccination comprised doses that each held 300 ug of mutant IDH1 20-mer peptide, plus topical imiquimod. The V call is TRBV18, the J call TRBJ2-7; 7 nucleotides agree with TRBD2. The TCR was taken from a man younger than 40 with glioma. The source material was PBMCs, sampled from a glioma patient whose treatment included an IDH1 peptide vaccine. CDR3 amino acids: CASSPSGGIRDEQYF. In nucleotides, the CDR3 is TGTGCCAGCTCACCATCGGGGGGTATTAGGGACGAGCAGTACTTC.